This paragraph reports one T cell receptor beta chain. Its matching antigen is unknown. Naive CD8+ T cells carried a CD45RO-CCR7+CD27+CD95- phenotype. The CDR3 is 14 residues long. All TRB cDNA libraries came from 5' RACE performed with UMI labels. Reprocessing the 5' RACE reads, TCRdb reports a single entry for every CDR3 protein and omits DNA. Its table records about 98,000 distinct CDR3 sequences. These data belong to a study of CXCR3-negative and CXCR3-positive naive CD8 T cells. In the study overall: The TRB read total, approximately 130 million, broke down to about 1.5 +/- 0.3 million reads per library. The study, taken as a whole, reports: Similar TRBV-TRBJ usage was seen in naive cells (both CXCR3-negative and CXCR3-positive), but memory cells differed. More hydrophobic TRB CDR3s were found in CXCR3-positive naive cells than in CXCR3-negative naive cells. CXCR3 expression dropped partially after cryopreservation, and most assays relied on fresh PBMCs.

Specimen: naive CXCR3+ CD8+ T cells from blood. Noted subset: CD45RO-CCR7+CD27+CD95- naive CD8+ T cells expressing CXCR3 (TNR3+). This TCR was recovered from a human donor in good health. Some clones in this sample may be carry-over from other donors' samples. V is TRBV12-3 or TRBV12-4 and J is TRBJ2-1; TCRdb gives TRBD1 as the D gene, but with no DNA this cannot be confirmed. CDR3 protein: CASRIPGTDNEQFF.